This T cell receptor beta chain was documented in a study of neurological immune-mediated disorders. TCRdb recomputed calls from the 5' RACE reads with MiXCR, one row per CDR3 protein. The sample lists around 66,000 distinct CDR3 sequences; 4.5% to 6% were seen once. In its sample, this clonotype was seen many times. CDR1 is MGHRA, CDR2 YSYEKL, per germline. Between the trimmed V and J ends, which lost 0 bases and 3 bases, there was a span of 12 bases. The CDR3 is 15 residues long. The sequence derives from an older woman with multiple sclerosis. Sequenced material: PBMCs. The V gene is TRBV4-1, the J gene TRBJ2-7, with TRBD1 as a possible D gene (5 bases). CDR3 sequence (DNA): TGCGCCAGCAGCCAAGATCCCCAGGGTAGCTACGAGCAGTACTTC. Protein product: CASSQDPQGSYEQYF.